Detailed here is one TCR beta chain. The source of the sample is a study of blood T cell repertoires in COVID-19. Study as a whole: Nucleic acid was either cDNA or gDNA, and it came from T cells, B-cell-depleted T cells, or PBMCs.

Sequencing was performed with immunoSEQ multiplex PCR; in TCRdb, only in-frame clones are kept and a portion is missing. The repertoire consists of approximately 300,000 clones, with about 83% occurring once and the leading ten covering 1.5% to 2%. Sequences were obtained from peripheral blood. The TCR sequence derives from a woman between 50 and 59 years old with acute or convalescent COVID-19.

The CDR3 sequence is CASSQAGRKLFF. In DNA form, the CDR3 reads TGTGCCAGCAGCCAAGCGGGTAGGAAACTGTTTTTT. The rearrangement links TRBV14 to TRBJ1-4; D is unresolved. Trimming left V 1 base short and J 11 bases short, with 8 bases between. The CDR3 consists of 12 residues. The V gene's germline CDR1 is SGHDN and CDR2 FVKESK.